The 27 T cell receptor beta chains below come from one sample, sequenced in a study of identical twins. MiXCR was run by TCRdb on the 5' RACE reads, yielding one entry per CDR3 protein. Among around 650,000 distinct CDR3 sequences listed, roughly 7.1% were seen once. These data were also filed under a second study, of yellow fever vaccine responses in identical twins.

Source material: PBMCs. The receptors were sampled from a woman under 30 in good health.

This clonotype was seen a handful of times. The CDR3 protein is CASNRLAGGFPSGANVLTF. Written as DNA, the CDR3 is TGTGCCAGCAACCGACTAGCGGGGGGCTTTCCCTCTGGGGCCAACGTCCTGACTTTC. The chain links TRBV5-6 to TRBJ2-6; TRBD2 matches at 13 bases. V gave up 6 bases and J gave up 0 bases; unmatched junction bases: 9. This CDR3 spans 19 amino acids. Germline lookup yields CDR1 SGHDT and CDR2 YYEEEE.

This clonotype was recorded a few times. V usage is TRBV28 and J usage is TRBJ1-5; 9 bases agree with TRBD1. The V and J ends lost 10 bases and 6 bases, in that order; junction bases with no gene match: 13. The CDR3 runs to 15 residues. Germline V CDR1 and CDR2: MDHEN, SYDVKM. CDR3 sequence reads: CAIKTVQGAIQPQHF. The CDR3 nucleotides read TGTGCCATCAAAACCGTACAGGGGGCCATTCAGCCCCAGCATTTT.

This clonotype has a count of ten or more. The chain uses TRBV10-3 and TRBJ2-3, with D unclear. CDR3 length: 16 amino acids. Germline V lookup: CDR1 ENHRY, CDR2 SYGVKD. Deletions cut 2 bases from V and 5 bases from J, with 17 bases between. CDR3 bases: TGTGCCATCAGTGAGAACGAGAGAAACATTGGAGATACGCAGTATTTT. Protein: CAISENERNIGDTQYF.

In its sample, this clonotype was seen many times. CDR3 residues: CASSLDGQRNTEAFF. CDR3 in DNA: TGCGCCAGCAGCTTGGACGGACAAAGGAACACTGAAGCTTTCTTT. The gene calls are TRBV5-1 and TRBJ1-1; TRBD1 is a possible D gene (5 bases). The length of the CDR3 is 15 residues. The V gene's germline CDR1 is SGHRS and CDR2 YFSETQ. Trimming removed 0 bases at V and 1 base at J, with 10 bases between.

The J gene is TRBJ2-2, the V gene TRBV4-1; TRBD1 agrees at 10 bases. J gave up 0 bases and V 2 bases, and 12 bases lay outside the gene matches. Germline V CDR1 and CDR2: MGHRA, YSYEKL. The CDR3 has 20 residues. Here the CDR3 reads CASSQTSVSGQGPNTGELFF. CDR3 DNA sequence: TGCGCCAGCAGCCAAACGTCTGTCTCGGGACAGGGGCCGAACACCGGGGAGCTGTTTTTT.

This rearrangement joins TRBV20-1 to TRBJ2-2; D unresolved. CDR1 is DFQATT and CDR2 is SNEGSKA in the germline V gene (reference sequence). This CDR3 spans 13 amino acids. The V and J ends lost 1 base and 6 bases respectively, with 9 bases between them. The CDR3 loop reads CSARATVAGELFF. In DNA, the CDR3 is TGCAGTGCTAGAGCCACGGTTGCCGGGGAGCTGTTTTTT.

The J gene is TRBJ1-2, the V gene TRBV5-1, with no clear D. Germline loops: CDR1 SGHRS, CDR2 YFSETQ. With 0 bases removed from V and 4 bases from J, the gap between germline ends came to 7 bases. This CDR3 region has 13 residues. DNA for the CDR3: TGCGCCAGCAGCTTGGAGGCAGTCTATGGCTACACCTTC. Its translation is CASSLEAVYGYTF.

This rearrangement joins TRBV12-3 or TRBV12-4 to TRBJ2-7, with D possibly TRBD1 on 8 matching bases. This CDR3 contains 15 residues. The V end was cut by 8 bases, the J end by 0 bases, with 17 bases between. CDR3 DNA sequence: TGTGCCAGCGGCTACCACAGGGGGGGCTCCTACGAGCAGTACTTC. It specifies CASGYHRGGSYEQYF.

This clonotype was detected a few times. A read error is likely, as this CDR3 ends without the conserved phenylalanine or tryptophan. The DNA is omitted, as the CDR3 cannot be located on it reliably, and the CDR3 follows TCRdb's listing. The chain has TRBV18 and TRBJ1-4; the listed D gene, TRBD1, was not tested against the DNA. With termini counted, the CDR3 has 11 amino acids. Germline CDR1 reads KGHSH; CDR2 reads LQKENI. The CDR3 sequence: CASSPPRSGAL.

This clonotype was counted a few times. V is TRBV19 and J is TRBJ1-6, with D perhaps TRBD1 (5 bases). In germline, CDR1 is LNHDA, CDR2 SQIVND (reference sequence). The CDR3 has 17 residues. Between the trimmed V and J ends, which lost 5 bases and 7 bases, there was a span of 21 bases. CDR3 sequence (DNA): TGTGCCAGTAGTCCGCCCCGTGCGGGGGGAAGGAATTCACCCCTCCACTTT. Its translation is CASSPPRAGGRNSPLHF.

This clonotype was seen ten or more times. The V call is TRBV7-8, the J call TRBJ2-1, with 7 bases lining up with TRBD1. The ends lost 1 base at V and 7 bases at J; junction bases unmatched: 7. Germline V gives CDR1 SGHVS, CDR2 FQNEAQ. The CDR3 loop spans 15 amino acids. CDR3 sequence: CASSLEGGYRNEQFF. The CDR3 DNA follows: TGTGCCAGCAGCTTAGAAGGGGGCTATAGGAATGAGCAGTTCTTC.

This clonotype was seen only a few times. The chain employs TRBV5-1 and TRBJ1-2; D perhaps matches TRBD1 (5 bases). V gave up 4 bases and J gave up 5 bases, with 18 bases separating them. The CDR3 is 15 residues long. Per germline, CDR1 SGHRS and CDR2 YFSETQ. CDR3: CASSPGGPVKYGYTF. In DNA, the CDR3 is TGCGCCAGCAGCCCTGGGGGACCCGTTAAGTATGGCTACACCTTC.

This clonotype was seen at least ten times. The chain joins TRBV29-1 to TRBJ1-1; D gene unclear. CDR3 length: 11 residues. Between the trimmed V and J ends, which lost 3 bases and 4 bases, there was a span of 6 bases. Germline V gene data show CDR1 as SQVTM and CDR2 as ANQGSEA. CDR3 DNA sequence: TGCAGCGTTGAGGGCGGCACTGAAGCTTTCTTT. Translating it yields CSVEGGTEAFF.

V usage is TRBV7-9 and J usage is TRBJ2-3; TRBD1 is a possible D gene (5 bases). Per germline, CDR1 SEHNR and CDR2 FQNEAQ (reference sequence). V lost 2 bases and J lost 4, with 13 bases in between. The CDR3 spans 15 residues. The CDR3 loop reads CASSLKGIGADTQYF. CDR3 bases: TGTGCCAGCAGCTTAAAGGGGATTGGAGCAGATACGCAGTATTTT.

This clonotype was seen more than once but under ten times. The chain employs TRBV24-1 and TRBJ2-3, with 8 bases that match TRBD2. The CDR3 loop spans 19 amino acids. J lost 5 bases, V lost 3 bases, and 18 bases had no gene match. Germline V gene lookup returns CDR1 KGHDR and CDR2 SFDVKD. CDR3 sequence: CATSDPSLDGRALEDTQYF. The DNA of the CDR3 is TGTGCCACCAGTGATCCCTCCCTTGACGGGAGGGCCTTGGAAGATACGCAGTATTTT.

V gene TRBV28 combines with J gene TRBJ2-1; D gene uncertain. This CDR3 is built from 12 residues. Trimming shortened V by 9 bases and J by 10 bases, and 16 bases separated the two germline ends. Germline loops: CDR1 MDHEN, CDR2 SYDVKM. The DNA of the CDR3 is TGTGCCAGTTGTGCGATGGTAGGCGAGCAGTTCTTC. Translated: CASCAMVGEQFF.

This clonotype was seen ten or more times. This chain joins TRBV29-1 and TRBJ2-1; TRBD2 is a possible D gene (5 bases). The CDR3 is made up of 20 amino acids. V was trimmed by 0 bases and J by 4 bases, leaving 28 bases between them. The germline CDR1 and CDR2 sequences are SQVTM and ANQGSEA. CDR3 sequence reads: CSVEDRKGLSATLKYNEQFF. For the CDR3, the DNA is TGCAGCGTTGAAGATAGGAAAGGACTTAGCGCCACCCTTAAGTACAATGAGCAGTTCTTC.

There are a few counts of this clonotype. The chain recombines TRBV9 with TRBJ2-7, with a weak D call TRBD2 (5 bases). The CDR3 consists of 15 residues. V was clipped by 0 bases and J by 1 base, with 11 bases between them. The germline V gene encodes CDR1 SGDLS and CDR2 YYNGEE. The CDR3 DNA follows: TGTGCCAGCAGCGTAGAAATGGCGGGTTCCTACGAGCAGTACTTC. Translated: CASSVEMAGSYEQYF.

There are a few counts of this clonotype. This chain joins TRBV20-1 and TRBJ2-5, with 13 positions matching TRBD2. V trimming: 3 bases; J trimming: 4 bases; junction bases outside the gene matches: 14. The CDR3 is 18 residues long. Per the germline V gene, CDR1 is DFQATT and CDR2 is SNEGSKA (reference sequence). This CDR3 is CSARQTSGGLWGVETQYF. The CDR3 coding sequence is TGCAGTGCTAGGCAGACTAGCGGGGGGCTCTGGGGTGTAGAGACCCAGTACTTC.

This chain links TRBV20-1 with TRBJ2-7; no clear D gene. The CDR3 sequence is 11 residues long. Germline V lookup: CDR1 DFQATT, CDR2 SNEGSKA (reference sequence). The V gene lost 2 bases and the J gene lost 4 bases, with 6 bases spanning the gap. The DNA for the CDR3 is TGCAGTGCTAGACAGACATACGAGCAGTACGTC. Its protein is CSARQTYEQYV.

V gene TRBV25-1 combines with J gene TRBJ1-2; no definite D call. The length of the CDR3 is 15 residues. V was cut by 4 bases and J by 1 base, with 13 bases left in between. Germline V lookup: CDR1 MGHDK, CDR2 SYGVNS. This chain's CDR3 is CASSGAVFLNYGYTF. In nucleotides, the CDR3 is TGTGCCAGCAGTGGGGCGGTCTTTCTTAACTATGGCTACACCTTC.

This clonotype was detected a few times. The chain carries TRBV20-1 and TRBJ2-3; the D gene could be TRBD1 or TRBD2 (5 bases each). This CDR3 has 13 amino acids. Germline CDR1 reads DFQATT; CDR2 reads SNEGSKA (reference sequence). The V end was cut by 6 bases, the J end by 0 bases, with 10 bases between. CDR3 DNA sequence: TGCAGTGCCTGGGACGGAAGCACAGATACGCAGTATTTT. As protein: CSAWDGSTDTQYF.

Ten or more counts support this clonotype. The V and J genes are TRBV3-1 and TRBJ2-1; 8 bases are a match to TRBD2. The CDR3 has 16 amino acids. Trimming cost V 1 base and J 4 bases; bases outside gene matches: 6. Germline CDR1 is LGHDT and CDR2 is YNNKEL (reference sequence). CDR3 protein: CASSQVYQREYNEQFF. The CDR3 DNA follows: TGTGCCAGCAGCCAAGTGTACCAGCGGGAGTACAATGAGCAGTTCTTC.

This clonotype was recorded a few times. The V and J genes are TRBV28 and TRBJ1-6; 9 bases agree with TRBD1. V shed 6 bases and J 10 bases; nucleotides not matched to a gene: 10. Germline values: CDR1 MDHEN, CDR2 SYDVKM. The CDR3 is 15 residues long. The CDR3 protein is CASSLGGQGLSPLHF. The CDR3 DNA sequence: TGTGCCAGCAGCCTGGGGGGACAGGGTTTATCACCCCTCCACTTT. The entire variable domain, with the rest obtained from reference TRBV28 and TRBJ1-6, is as follows: DVKVTQSSRYLVKRTGEKVFLECVQDMDHENMFWYRQDPGLGLRLIYFSYDVKMKEKGDIPEGYSVSREKKERFSLILESASTNQTSMYLCASSLGGQGLSPLHFGNGTRLTVT.

The chain is built from TRBV20-1 and TRBJ2-2; 10 nucleotides line up with TRBD2. Per the germline V gene, CDR1 is DFQATT and CDR2 is SNEGSKA (reference sequence). The CDR3 consists of 15 residues. The V and J ends lost 6 bases and 6 bases, in that order; junction bases with no gene match: 10. Here the CDR3 reads CSASSTSGISGELFF. DNA for the CDR3: TGCAGTGCCAGCAGTACTAGCGGGATTTCCGGGGAGCTGTTTTTT.

The table lists this clonotype with a few counts. This rearrangement joins TRBV12-3 or TRBV12-4 to TRBJ2-1, with 9 positions matching TRBD2. V lost 1 base, J lost 12 bases, and 7 bases stayed unmatched. The CDR3 extends over 14 amino acids. CDR3 in DNA: TGTGCCAGCAGTTTAGGACTAGCGGACCCACCGCAGTTCTTC. It encodes CASSLGLADPPQFF.

This clonotype was found many times. The chain links TRBV29-1 to TRBJ2-1; 7 nucleotides agree with TRBD2. This CDR3 has 17 residues. V was clipped by 1 base and J by 2 bases; unmatched bases: 11. Looked up from germline, CDR1 is SQVTM and CDR2 is ANQGSEA. The CDR3 sequence: CSVEGRVGGSAYNEQFF. CDR3 nucleotides: TGCAGCGTTGAAGGGCGGGTAGGCGGGAGTGCCTACAATGAGCAGTTCTTC.